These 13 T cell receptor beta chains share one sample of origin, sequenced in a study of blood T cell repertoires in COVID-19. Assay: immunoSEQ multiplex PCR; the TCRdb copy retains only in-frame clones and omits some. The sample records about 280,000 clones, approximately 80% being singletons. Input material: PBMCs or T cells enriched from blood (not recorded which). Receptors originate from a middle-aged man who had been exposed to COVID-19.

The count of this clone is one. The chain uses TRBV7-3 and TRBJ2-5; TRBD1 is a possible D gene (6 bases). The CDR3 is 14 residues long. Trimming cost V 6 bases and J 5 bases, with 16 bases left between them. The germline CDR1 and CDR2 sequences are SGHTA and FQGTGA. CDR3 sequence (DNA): TGTGCCAGCAGTTACCAGGGGTCCCGGGAGACCCAGTACTTC. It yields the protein CASSYQGSRETQYF.

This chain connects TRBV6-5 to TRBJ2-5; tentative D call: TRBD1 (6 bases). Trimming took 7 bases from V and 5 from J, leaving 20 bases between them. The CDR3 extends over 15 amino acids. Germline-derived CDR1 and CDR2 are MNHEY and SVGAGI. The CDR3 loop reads CASKVRGRGSETQYF. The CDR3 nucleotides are TGTGCCAGCAAGGTCAGGGGACGGGGAAGCGAGACCCAGTACTTC.

This chain's CDR3 is CASRKGTTNLYNEQFF. CDR3 bases: TGTGCCAGCCGAAAGGGGACAACCAATCTCTACAATGAGCAGTTCTTC. The genes are TRBV6-6 and TRBJ2-1; D possibly corresponds to TRBD1 (6 bases). V was trimmed by 8 bases and J by 3 bases, leaving 20 bases between them. CDR1 is MNHNY, CDR2 SVGAGI, per germline (reference sequence). The CDR3 runs 16 residues.

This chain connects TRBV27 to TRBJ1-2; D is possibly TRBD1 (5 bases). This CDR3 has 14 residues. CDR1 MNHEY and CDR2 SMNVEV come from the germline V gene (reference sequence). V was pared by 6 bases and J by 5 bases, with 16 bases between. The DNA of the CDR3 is TGTGCCAGCAGCCCTAATAACAGGCGATATGGCTACACCTTC. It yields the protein CASSPNNRRYGYTF.

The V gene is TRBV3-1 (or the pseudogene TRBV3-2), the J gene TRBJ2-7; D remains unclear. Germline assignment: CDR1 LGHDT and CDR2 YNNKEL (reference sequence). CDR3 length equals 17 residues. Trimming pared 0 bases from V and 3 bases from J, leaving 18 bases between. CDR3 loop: CASSQDPGGRSFYEQYF. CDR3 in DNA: TGTGCCAGCAGCCAAGATCCCGGCGGAAGGAGTTTCTACGAGCAGTACTTC.

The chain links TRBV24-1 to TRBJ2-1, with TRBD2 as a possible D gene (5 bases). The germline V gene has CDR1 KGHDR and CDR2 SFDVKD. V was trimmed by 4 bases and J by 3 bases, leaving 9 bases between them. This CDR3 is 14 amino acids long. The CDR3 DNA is TGTGCCACCAGTGAAAGCGGAAACTACAATGAGCAGTTCTTC. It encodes CATSESGNYNEQFF.

The CDR3 protein is CSVASSGQLSEAFF. The CDR3 coding sequence is TGCAGCGTTGCCTCGTCCGGACAGCTGAGTGAAGCTTTCTTT. This sequence joins TRBV29-1 and TRBJ1-1; TRBD1 might be the D (6 bases). Trimming removed 4 bases at V and 7 bases at J, with 19 bases between. The CDR3 sequence is 14 residues long. Germline V gene data show CDR1 as SQVTM and CDR2 as ANQGSEA.

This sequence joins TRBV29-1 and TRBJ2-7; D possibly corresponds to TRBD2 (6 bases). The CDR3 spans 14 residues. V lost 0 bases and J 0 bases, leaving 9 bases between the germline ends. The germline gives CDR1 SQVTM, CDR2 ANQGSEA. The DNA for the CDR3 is TGCAGCGTTGAAGATGGGGGGATCTCCTACGAGCAGTACTTC. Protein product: CSVEDGGISYEQYF.

The CDR3 here is CASGLAPGQAIEKLFF. CDR3 DNA: TGTGCTAGTGGTTTGGCGCCCGGACAGGCTATTGAAAAACTGTTTTTT. The chain carries TRBV12-5 and TRBJ1-4; 7 positions agree with TRBD1. The V segment lost 1 base and the J segment 7 bases; nucleotides outside the gene matches: 9. This CDR3 contains 16 residues. Germline lookup yields CDR1 LGHNT and CDR2 FRNRAP.

The CDR3 sequence is CASSSERTGFFLAFF. The DNA of the CDR3 is TGTGCCAGCAGCTCAGAGAGAACAGGGTTCTTCTTAGCTTTCTTT. This chain links TRBV7-9 with TRBJ1-1; D might be TRBD1 (6 bases). CDR1 and CDR2 from the germline V gene are SEHNR and FQNEAQ (reference sequence). The V end was cut by 4 bases, the J end by 10 bases, with 22 bases between. CDR3 length: 15 amino acids.

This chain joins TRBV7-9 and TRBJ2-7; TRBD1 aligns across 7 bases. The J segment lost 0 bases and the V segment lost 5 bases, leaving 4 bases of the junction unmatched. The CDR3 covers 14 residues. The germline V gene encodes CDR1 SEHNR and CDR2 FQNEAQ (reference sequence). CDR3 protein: CASSGQEISYEQYF. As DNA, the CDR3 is TGTGCCAGCAGCGGACAGGAGATCTCCTACGAGCAGTACTTC.

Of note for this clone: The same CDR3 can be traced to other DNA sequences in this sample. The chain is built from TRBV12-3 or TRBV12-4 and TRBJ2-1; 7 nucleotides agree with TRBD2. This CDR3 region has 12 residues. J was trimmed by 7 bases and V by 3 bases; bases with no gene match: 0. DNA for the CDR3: TGTGCCAGCAGTTTGGGGGGGAATGAGCAGTTCTTC. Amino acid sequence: CASSLGGNEQFF.

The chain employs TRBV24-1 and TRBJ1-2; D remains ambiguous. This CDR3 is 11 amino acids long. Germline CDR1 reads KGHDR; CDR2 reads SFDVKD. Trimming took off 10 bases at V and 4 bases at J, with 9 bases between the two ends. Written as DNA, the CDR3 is TGTGCCACGATTGAGCCCTATGGCTACACCTTC. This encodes CATIEPYGYTF.